Presented here are 16 T cell receptor beta chains from one specimen sequenced in a study of siplizumab effects on memory and regulatory T cells (dated by TCRdb to about 2019). The method was the immunoSEQ multiplex PCR assay. TCRdb took this table from immuneACCESS and kept in-frame rearrangements with V and J called. Such tables lack part of the clones; where checked against another copy, unresolved V genes explain under half of the gap, and the rest is unexplained. Here the sample has 100,000 or so clones; 91% occur a single time. The ten largest account for about 2.4% of the sample. The sequencing sample was made of CD4+ T cells sorted from blood. The source of these receptors is a human donor in good health. Some clones in this sample may be carry-over from other donors' samples.

A few counts support this clone. The chain employs TRBV11-3 and TRBJ2-1; maybe TRBD2 (6 bases). This CDR3 has 13 residues. Germline CDR1 is SGHNT and CDR2 is YENEEA. V shed 0 bases and J shed 8 bases, with 8 bases lying between them. The CDR3 DNA reads TGTGCCAGCAGCTTAGATCGGGACTATGAGCAGTTCTTC. Amino acid sequence: CASSLDRDYEQFF.

The J gene is TRBJ1-1, the V gene TRBV10-3; TRBD1 matches 9 bases. Germline trimming cut 2 bases from V and 7 bases from J; bases unmatched to any gene: 14. The CDR3 sequence is 17 residues long. The germline gives CDR1 ENHRY, CDR2 SYGVKD. CDR3 coding DNA: TGTGCCATCAGTGAGCTTGGGGGACAGGGAATGTTCGGTGAAGCTTTCTTT. Its translation: CAISELGGQGMFGEAFF.

This chain links TRBV2 with TRBJ2-5, with D unclear. Germline CDR1 reads SNHLY; CDR2 reads FYNNEI. V was trimmed by 4 bases and J by 2 bases, leaving 11 bases between them. The CDR3 consists of 14 residues. This chain's CDR3 is CASSVVRQQETQYF. In DNA, the CDR3 is TGTGCCAGCAGTGTAGTCAGACAACAAGAGACCCAGTACTTC.

The gene calls are TRBV9 and TRBJ2-2; 8 positions match TRBD1. Germline loops: CDR1 SGDLS, CDR2 YYNGEE. The V gene end was trimmed by 4 bases and the J gene end by 4 bases; junction bases not matched to a gene: 9. The CDR3 totals 16 residues. For the CDR3, the DNA is TGTGCCAGCAGCCCTTACCAGGGGGCAAGCACCGGGGAGCTGTTTTTT. This translates into CASSPYQGASTGELFF.

This clone was recorded only once. V and J are TRBV4-1 and TRBJ2-2, with 11 positions matching TRBD1. Germline V gene lookup returns CDR1 MGHRA and CDR2 YSYEKL. V lost 6 bases to trimming and J lost 8 bases; unmatched junction nucleotides: 8. CDR3 length equals 15 residues. The CDR3 bases are TGCGCCAGCAGTCGGACAGGGGGCGATAGGGGGGAGCTGTTTTTT. Its translation: CASSRTGGDRGELFF.

The chain combines TRBV5-1 with TRBJ2-3, with a possible D match to TRBD1 (5 bases). The CDR3 consists of 14 residues. From germline, CDR1 is SGHRS and CDR2 YFSETQ. Trimming removed 4 bases at V and 3 bases at J, with 12 bases between. This CDR3 reads CASSPSRETDTQYF. The CDR3 region has the DNA TGCGCCAGCAGCCCCTCCAGGGAAACAGATACGCAGTATTTT. Complete variable domain (other parts from reference TRBV5-1 and TRBJ2-3): KAGVTQTPRYLIKTRGQQVTLSCSPISGHRSVSWYQQTPGQGLQFLFEYFSETQRNKGNFPGRFSGRQFSNSRSEMNVSTLELGDSALYLCASSPSRETDTQYFGPGTRLTVL.

This clone was picked up one time. This chain uses TRBV5-1 with TRBJ2-3; 9 bases agree with TRBD1. With 3 bases clipped from V and 4 bases from J, the junction kept 3 bases outside the gene matches. The CDR3 runs to 14 residues. Germline CDR1 reads SGHRS; CDR2 reads YFSETQ. This CDR3 reads CASSSGTGSDTQYF. The CDR3 coding sequence is TGCGCCAGCAGCTCCGGGACAGGGTCAGATACGCAGTATTTT.

This clone occurred once. The genes are TRBV6-1 and TRBJ2-1; D possibly matches TRBD1 or TRBD2 (7 bases each). This CDR3 is built from 19 residues. CDR1 is MNHNS, CDR2 SASEGT, per germline. The V end was cut by 4 bases, the J end by 6 bases, with 28 bases between. CDR3 nucleotide sequence: TGTGCCAGCAGTGCCTACGACCGGGGGGCAGGGGGGAGGGTCAATGAGCAGTTCTTC. The encoded protein is CASSAYDRGAGGRVNEQFF.

This sequence joins TRBV5-1 and TRBJ2-3, with TRBD2 identical over 10 bases. The CDR3 covers 17 residues. The ends lost 3 bases at V and 4 bases at J; junction bases unmatched: 11. Per the germline V gene, CDR1 is SGHRS and CDR2 is YFSETQ. The CDR3 here is CASSSRPLAGVPDTQYF. The CDR3 region has the DNA TGCGCCAGCAGCTCGCGCCCGCTAGCGGGGGTCCCAGATACGCAGTATTTT.

V is TRBV30 and J is TRBJ2-2; D possibly corresponds to TRBD1 (5 bases). Trimming shortened V by 2 bases and J by 0 bases, and 13 bases separated the two germline ends. Germline V gene data show CDR1 as GTSNPN and CDR2 as SVGIG (reference sequence). The CDR3 is 16 residues long. The CDR3: CAWSPLGAPNTGELFF. The CDR3 coding sequence is TGTGCCTGGAGTCCACTTGGGGCCCCGAACACCGGGGAGCTGTTTTTT.

The chain is built from TRBV23-1 and TRBJ2-7; the D gene is possibly TRBD1 (5 bases). TRBV23-1 is placed among ORFs of uncertain function. The V gene lost 8 bases and the J gene lost 0 bases, with 14 bases spanning the gap. The CDR3 has 14 residues. The CDR3 DNA follows: TGCGCCAGCGACCAGGGTTTCTTCTCCTACGAGCAGTACTTC. The encoded protein is CASDQGFFSYEQYF.

CDR3 amino acids: CASKAGTSKNNEQFF. The CDR3 DNA reads as TGTGCCAGCAAGGCCGGGACTAGTAAGAACAATGAGCAGTTCTTC. The chain is built from TRBV6-6 and TRBJ2-1, with 8 bases fitting TRBD2. CDR3 length: 15 residues. CDR1 and CDR2 (germline): MNHNY, SVGAGI (reference sequence). The ends lost 7 bases at V and 5 bases at J; junction bases unmatched: 10.

The CDR3 spells CASSSRTSPPDTQYF. The CDR3 nucleotides read TGTGCCAGCAGCTCCCGGACTAGCCCCCCGGATACGCAGTATTTT. The chain has TRBV7-2 and TRBJ2-3; 8 bases fit TRBD2. The CDR3 runs to 15 residues. Germline V gene lookup returns CDR1 SGHTA and CDR2 FQGNSA. V was clipped by 4 bases and J by 6 bases; unmatched bases: 9.

This clone has just one count. The gene calls are TRBV29-1 and TRBJ2-3; D possibly corresponds to TRBD1 (6 bases). The V gene lost 7 bases and the J gene lost 7 bases, with 12 bases spanning the gap. Germline V gene data show CDR1 as SQVTM and CDR2 as ANQGSEA. The CDR3 covers 11 residues. The CDR3 nucleotides read TGCAGCGAAAATCAGGGGAATACGCAGTATTTT. This gives the protein CSENQGNTQYF.

This chain uses TRBV6-6 with TRBJ2-3; D is uncertain. CDR3 length equals 13 residues. Trimming stripped 8 bases from V and 2 bases from J, with 11 bases between. Germline assignment: CDR1 MNHNY and CDR2 SVGAGI (reference sequence). DNA of the CDR3: TGTGCCAGCTATGACCTAGACACAGATACGCAGTATTTT. It encodes CASYDLDTDTQYF.

This clone was recorded a few times. Other nucleotide sequences in the sample specify the same CDR3. The J gene is TRBJ1-1, the V gene TRBV7-3; possibly TRBD1 for D (5 bases). The germline V gene encodes CDR1 SGHTA and CDR2 FQGTGA. There are 15 residues in the CDR3. The V end lost 5 bases, the J end lost 4 bases, and 17 bases lay between the germline ends. CDR3 sequence reads: CASSPEGKGRTEAFF. The CDR3 bases are TGTGCCAGCAGCCCCGAGGGTAAGGGGCGCACTGAAGCTTTCTTT.